The rows below give T cell receptor beta chains drawn from one sample of a study of yellow fever vaccine responses in identical twins. TCRdb itself ran the RT-PCR reads through MiXCR, one entry per CDR3 protein. The sample records about 2,800 distinct CDR3 sequences, 75% to 90% being singletons. Specimen: T cells from blood (PBMCs), unsorted or a sorted subset (not recorded which), collected before or after yellow fever vaccination (not recorded which). These receptors all stem from a female donor who received the yellow fever vaccine. The CDR3 runs from the conserved cysteine through the conserved F or W. A D gene is named only where the DNA matches it firmly. Clone size is given for some rows only: seen once, a few or many times, or a class if the clone is expanded.

J gene: TRBJ2-3
D gene: TRBD2
V gene: TRBV5-6
clone size: NA
CDR3 protein: CASSLNSGSTDTQYF
CDR3 DNA: TGTGCCAGCAGCTTGAATAGCGGGAGCACAGATACGCAGTATTTT

J gene: TRBJ2-5
D gene: NA
V gene: TRBV3-1
clone size: NA
CDR3 protein: CASSQETQYF
CDR3 DNA: TGTGCCAGCAGCCAAGAGACCCAGTACTTC

J gene: TRBJ2-1
D gene: TRBD2
V gene: TRBV11-1
clone size: NA
CDR3 protein: CASSIRLANEQFF
CDR3 DNA: TGTGCCAGCAGCATAAGACTAGCCAATGAGCAGTTCTTC

J gene: TRBJ2-5
D gene: NA
V gene: TRBV20-1
clone size: once
CDR3 protein: CSARDGGSQETQYF
CDR3 DNA: TGCAGTGCTAGAGATGGGGGCAGCCAAGAGACCCAGTACTTC

J gene: TRBJ1-5
D gene: NA
V gene: TRBV6-5
clone size: few
CDR3 protein: CASSYGRAGESNQPQHF
CDR3 DNA: TGTGCCAGCAGTTACGGACGGGCGGGAGAGAGCAATCAGCCCCAGCATTTT

J gene: TRBJ2-7
D gene: NA
V gene: TRBV11-2
clone size: NA
CDR3 protein: CASSLYPGSEIEQYF
CDR3 DNA: TGTGCCAGCAGCTTATACCCCGGGTCGGAGATCGAGCAGTACTTC

J gene: TRBJ2-7
D gene: NA
V gene: TRBV11-1
clone size: NA
CDR3 protein: CASSFPETYEQYF
CDR3 DNA: TGTGCCAGCAGCTTCCCGGAAACCTACGAGCAGTACTTC

J gene: TRBJ2-5
D gene: NA
V gene: TRBV4-2
clone size: NA
CDR3 protein: CASSQANGHETQYF
CDR3 DNA: TGTGCCAGCAGCCAAGCTAACGGACACGAGACCCAGTACTTC

J gene: TRBJ1-6
D gene: NA
V gene: TRBV11-1
clone size: NA
CDR3 protein: CASSPRDRAADAPLHF
CDR3 DNA: TGTGCCAGCAGCCCGAGGGACCGGGCAGCGGACGCACCCCTCCACTTT

J gene: TRBJ2-5
D gene: TRBD1
V gene: TRBV5-1
clone size: few
CDR3 protein: CASSSGTGRETQYF
CDR3 DNA: TGCGCCAGCAGCTCCGGGACAGGGAGAGAGACCCAGTACTTC

J gene: TRBJ2-7
D gene: NA
V gene: TRBV20-1
clone size: NA
CDR3 protein: CSASHGYEQYF
CDR3 DNA: TGCAGTGCTAGCCACGGGTACGAGCAGTACTTC

J gene: TRBJ1-1
D gene: NA
V gene: TRBV10-3
clone size: NA
CDR3 protein: CAISWHTEAFF
CDR3 DNA: TGTGCCATCAGTTGGCACACTGAAGCTTTCTTT

J gene: TRBJ1-1
D gene: NA
V gene: TRBV11-1
clone size: NA
CDR3 protein: CASSLRGDTEAFF
CDR3 DNA: TGTGCCAGCAGCTTACGCGGGGACACTGAAGCTTTCTTT

J gene: TRBJ2-4
D gene: TRBD1
V gene: TRBV15
clone size: few
CDR3 protein: CATSRGKGQTAKNIQYF
CDR3 DNA: TGTGCCACCAGCAGAGGCAAGGGACAGACAGCCAAAAACATTCAGTACTTC

J gene: TRBJ2-1
D gene: NA
V gene: TRBV13
clone size: NA
CDR3 protein: CASNPSPATQFF
CDR3 DNA: TGTGCCAGCAACCCCTCCCCAGCGACGCAGTTCTTC

J gene: TRBJ2-5
D gene: NA
V gene: TRBV29-1
clone size: NA
CDR3 protein: CSVEEDLGTQYF
CDR3 DNA: TGCAGCGTTGAGGAGGACTTGGGGACCCAGTACTTC

J gene: TRBJ2-1
D gene: TRBD2
V gene: TRBV6-2/TRBV6-3
clone size: few
CDR3 protein: CASRPGTSGEQFF
CDR3 DNA: TGTGCCAGCAGGCCGGGGACTAGTGGTGAGCAGTTCTTC

J gene: TRBJ2-2
D gene: NA
V gene: TRBV23-1
clone size: NA
CDR3 protein: CASPREGAPGSCFF
CDR3 DNA: NA

J gene: TRBJ2-7
D gene: NA
V gene: TRBV7-9
clone size: NA
CDR3 protein: CASSLSISYEQYF
CDR3 DNA: TGTGCCAGCAGCTTATCCATCTCCTACGAGCAGTACTTC

J gene: TRBJ2-1
D gene: NA
V gene: TRBV6-5
clone size: NA
CDR3 protein: CASSSTLVSDEQFF
CDR3 DNA: TGTGCCAGCAGTTCCACTCTGGTTTCGGATGAGCAGTTCTTC

J gene: TRBJ2-1
D gene: NA
V gene: TRBV11-1
clone size: NA
CDR3 protein: CASSVGQEQFF
CDR3 DNA: TGTGCCAGCAGCGTAGGACAGGAGCAGTTCTTC

J gene: TRBJ2-5
D gene: NA
V gene: TRBV20-1
clone size: NA
CDR3 protein: CSARDGSRAETQYF
CDR3 DNA: TGCAGTGCTAGAGATGGCTCTAGGGCGGAGACCCAGTACTTC

J gene: TRBJ1-1
D gene: NA
V gene: TRBV6-5
clone size: NA
CDR3 protein: CASSYSDRAVENTEAFF
CDR3 DNA: TGTGCCAGCAGTTACTCGGATAGGGCAGTCGAGAACACTGAAGCTTTCTTT

J gene: TRBJ2-7
D gene: NA
V gene: TRBV16
clone size: NA
CDR3 protein: CASSQSNYEQYF
CDR3 DNA: TGTGCCAGCAGCCAATCAAACTACGAGCAGTACTTC

J gene: TRBJ2-3
D gene: NA
V gene: TRBV11-1
clone size: few
CDR3 protein: CASSPRGSSYTDTQYF
CDR3 DNA: TGTGCCAGCAGTCCACGGGGGTCCTCCTACACAGATACGCAGTATTTT

J gene: TRBJ2-1
D gene: TRBD2
V gene: TRBV6-2/TRBV6-3
clone size: NA
CDR3 protein: CASRELAGGLNEQFF
CDR3 DNA: TGTGCCAGCAGGGAGCTAGCGGGAGGACTTAATGAGCAGTTCTTC

J gene: TRBJ1-2
D gene: NA
V gene: TRBV7-9
clone size: NA
CDR3 protein: CASSWEVVPMDYGYTF
CDR3 DNA: TGTGCCAGCAGCTGGGAGGTGGTTCCCATGGACTATGGCTACACCTTC

J gene: TRBJ2-5
D gene: NA
V gene: TRBV11-3
clone size: NA
CDR3 protein: CASSLATGGGETQYF
CDR3 DNA: TGTGCCAGCAGCTTAGCTACAGGGGGGGGAGAGACCCAGTACTTC

J gene: TRBJ2-1
D gene: TRBD1
V gene: TRBV13
clone size: NA
CDR3 protein: CASSSWDSFSYNEQFF
CDR3 DNA: TGTGCCAGCAGCTCTTGGGACAGCTTCTCCTACAATGAGCAGTTCTTC

J gene: TRBJ1-2
D gene: TRBD1
V gene: TRBV20-1
clone size: NA
CDR3 protein: CSASGDSGYTF
CDR3 DNA: TGCAGTGCTAGTGGGGACAGTGGCTACACCTTC

J gene: TRBJ2-7
D gene: NA
V gene: TRBV11-2
clone size: NA
CDR3 protein: CASSLVGEQYF
CDR3 DNA: TGTGCCAGCAGCCTCGTCGGCGAGCAGTACTTC

J gene: TRBJ2-3
D gene: TRBD1
V gene: TRBV4-2
clone size: few
CDR3 protein: CASSQDLGGGTDTQYF
CDR3 DNA: TGTGCCAGCAGCCAAGATTTAGGGGGCGGCACAGATACGCAGTATTTT

J gene: TRBJ1-1
D gene: NA
V gene: TRBV11-3
clone size: NA
CDR3 protein: CASSLVASNTEAFF
CDR3 DNA: TGTGCCAGCAGCTTAGTAGCCTCCAACACTGAAGCTTTCTTT

J gene: TRBJ2-5
D gene: NA
V gene: TRBV11-1
clone size: NA
CDR3 protein: CASSFPGETQYF
CDR3 DNA: TGTGCCAGCAGCTTCCCGGGGGAGACCCAGTACTTC

J gene: TRBJ2-5
D gene: TRBD2
V gene: TRBV25-1
clone size: NA
CDR3 protein: CASSEYGGGQETQYF
CDR3 DNA: TGTGCCAGCAGTGAATATGGCGGGGGGCAAGAGACCCAGTACTTC

J gene: TRBJ2-3
D gene: TRBD2
V gene: TRBV2
clone size: NA
CDR3 protein: CASSEFPAGETDTQYF
CDR3 DNA: TGTGCCAGCAGTGAATTCCCGGCGGGAGAGACAGATACGCAGTATTTT

J gene: TRBJ2-3
D gene: NA
V gene: TRBV13
clone size: NA
CDR3 protein: CASILADTQYF
CDR3 DNA: TGTGCCAGCATCCTAGCGGATACGCAGTATTTT

J gene: TRBJ2-5
D gene: NA
V gene: TRBV18
clone size: NA
CDR3 protein: CASSPGIGETQYF
CDR3 DNA: TGTGCCAGCTCACCAGGGATCGGCGAGACCCAGTACTTC

J gene: TRBJ1-1
D gene: NA
V gene: TRBV10-3
clone size: few
CDR3 protein: CAISGQGGVTEAFF
CDR3 DNA: TGTGCCATCAGTGGTCAGGGCGGGGTCACTGAAGCTTTCTTT

J gene: TRBJ1-2
D gene: NA
V gene: TRBV25-1
clone size: NA
CDR3 protein: CASSEGSRRGYTF
CDR3 DNA: TGTGCCAGCAGTGAAGGGAGTCGACGGGGCTACACCTTC

J gene: TRBJ2-1
D gene: NA
V gene: TRBV24-1
clone size: NA
CDR3 protein: CATSEGLVRNEQFF
CDR3 DNA: TGTGCCACCAGTGAGGGGCTGGTGCGCAATGAGCAGTTCTTC

J gene: TRBJ2-7
D gene: TRBD2
V gene: TRBV12-3/TRBV12-4
clone size: NA
CDR3 protein: CASSPQTLAGGGEQYF
CDR3 DNA: TGTGCCAGCAGTCCCCAAACTCTAGCGGGAGGAGGCGAGCAGTACTTC

J gene: TRBJ2-1
D gene: NA
V gene: TRBV12-3/TRBV12-4
clone size: NA
CDR3 protein: CANGDTSYNEQFF
CDR3 DNA: TGTGCCAACGGGGACACCTCCTACAATGAGCAGTTCTTC

J gene: TRBJ2-3
D gene: TRBD2
V gene: TRBV11-1
clone size: NA
CDR3 protein: CASSPYGTSGSTDTQYF
CDR3 DNA: TGTGCCAGCAGCCCCTATGGGACTAGCGGGAGCACAGATACGCAGTATTTT

J gene: TRBJ2-3
D gene: NA
V gene: TRBV19
clone size: NA
CDR3 protein: CASSRGTDTQYF
CDR3 DNA: TGTGCCAGTAGTCGGGGCACAGATACGCAGTATTTT

J gene: TRBJ1-5
D gene: NA
V gene: TRBV12-3/TRBV12-4
clone size: NA
CDR3 protein: CASRQSNQPQHF
CDR3 DNA: TGTGCCAGCAGGCAGAGCAATCAGCCCCAGCATTTT

J gene: TRBJ2-1
D gene: TRBD2
V gene: TRBV12-3/TRBV12-4
clone size: NA
CDR3 protein: CASSLGTSGYNEQFF
CDR3 DNA: TGTGCCAGCAGTCTCGGGACTAGCGGCTACAATGAGCAGTTCTTC

J gene: TRBJ2-2
D gene: NA
V gene: TRBV20-1
clone size: NA
CDR3 protein: CSADRGAGELFF
CDR3 DNA: TGCAGTGCGGATAGGGGGGCCGGGGAGCTGTTTTTT

J gene: TRBJ2-1
D gene: TRBD2
V gene: TRBV5-1
clone size: NA
CDR3 protein: CASSKSGDNEQFF
CDR3 DNA: TGCGCCAGCAGTAAAAGCGGGGACAATGAGCAGTTCTTC

J gene: TRBJ1-2
D gene: NA
V gene: TRBV24-1
clone size: few
CDR3 protein: CATSDSSAGDGYTF
CDR3 DNA: TGTGCCACCAGTGATTCTTCGGCGGGGGATGGCTACACCTTC

J gene: TRBJ2-5
D gene: NA
V gene: TRBV5-1
clone size: NA
CDR3 protein: CASSFQGSYQETQYF
CDR3 DNA: TGCGCCAGCAGCTTCCAGGGCTCGTACCAAGAGACCCAGTACTTC

J gene: TRBJ2-3
D gene: TRBD2
V gene: TRBV19
clone size: NA
CDR3 protein: CAVAGSNADTQYF
CDR3 DNA: TGTGCCGTAGCGGGGTCAAACGCAGATACGCAGTATTTT

J gene: TRBJ1-1
D gene: TRBD1
V gene: TRBV4-1
clone size: once
CDR3 protein: CASSQGQGVAFF
CDR3 DNA: TGCGCCAGCAGCCAAGGACAGGGAGTGGCTTTCTTT

J gene: TRBJ2-3
D gene: TRBD2
V gene: TRBV11-1
clone size: NA
CDR3 protein: CASRAGGLAGSEDTQYF
CDR3 DNA: TGTGCCAGCAGAGCAGGCGGACTAGCGGGAAGTGAGGATACGCAGTATTTT

J gene: TRBJ1-4
D gene: NA
V gene: TRBV2
clone size: NA
CDR3 protein: CASSAGESEKLFF
CDR3 DNA: TGTGCCAGCAGTGCGGGTGAGAGTGAAAAACTGTTTTTT

J gene: TRBJ2-1
D gene: TRBD2
V gene: TRBV7-3
clone size: few
CDR3 protein: CASSLRLATNEQFF
CDR3 DNA: TGTGCCAGCAGCTTACGACTAGCAACCAATGAGCAGTTCTTC

J gene: TRBJ1-1
D gene: TRBD1
V gene: TRBV3-1
clone size: NA
CDR3 protein: CASSQYTGDTEAFF
CDR3 DNA: TGTGCCAGCAGCCAGTATACAGGGGACACTGAAGCTTTCTTT